The 5 T cell receptor beta chains in this list originate from one sample, sequenced in a study of shared clonotypes between healthy human individuals. The protocol was immunoSEQ multiplex PCR, while the TCRdb copy is restricted to in-frame clones and leaves out a portion. The table has about 1.1 million clones, 70% to 80% seen once. Sequencing input: memory CD4+ T cells from PBMCs. Subset in this sample: CD45RA-negative fraction. Receptors originate from a man in his late teens or twenties in good health. Some clones in this sample may be carry-over from other donors' samples.

V usage is TRBV4-3 and J usage is TRBJ2-3, with D maybe TRBD1 (7 bases). The V end lost 5 bases, the J end lost 5 bases, and 20 bases lay between the germline ends. Germline assignment: CDR1 LGHNA and CDR2 YSLEER. The CDR3 totals 16 residues. The CDR3 sequence: CASSKRGGGGLDTQYF. CDR3 DNA sequence: TGCGCCAGCAGCAAAAGAGGTGGAGGGGGCTTAGATACGCAGTATTTT.

This sequence joins TRBV6-1 and TRBJ1-2; no reliable D call. This CDR3 comprises 14 residues. Germline CDR1 MNHNS, CDR2 SASEGT. V dropped 1 base and J dropped 4 bases, with 10 bases sitting between them. CDR3 in amino acids: CASSEVTGLYGYTF. CDR3 nucleotides: TGTGCCAGCAGTGAAGTGACGGGTCTCTATGGCTACACCTTC.

The V and J genes are TRBV28 and TRBJ1-2; no clear D gene. The CDR3 length is 13 residues. Trimming left V 6 bases short and J 8 bases short, with 16 bases between. Germline V gives CDR1 MDHEN, CDR2 SYDVKM. CDR3 region: CASRAGVPGGYTF. In nucleotides, the CDR3 is TGTGCCAGCAGGGCAGGCGTGCCGGGGGGCTACACCTTC.

The V call is TRBV30, the J call TRBJ2-1; D gene uncertain. Germline-derived CDR1 and CDR2 are GTSNPN and SVGIG (reference sequence). Trimming left V 2 bases short and J 4 bases short, with 6 bases between. CDR3 length: 12 amino acids. CDR3 amino acids: CAWSQNYNEQFF. CDR3 nucleotide sequence: TGTGCCTGGAGTCAGAATTACAATGAGCAGTTCTTC.

This chain joins TRBV2 and TRBJ2-3, with TRBD2 as a possible D gene (7 bases). Per germline, CDR1 SNHLY and CDR2 FYNNEI. Trimming removed 9 bases at V and 2 bases at J, with 15 bases between. The CDR3 loop spans 14 amino acids. CDR3 nucleotide sequence: TGTGCCAGAGGGGGGGGACTCACCACAGATACGCAGTATTTT. It yields the protein CARGGGLTTDTQYF.